This T cell receptor beta chain was sequenced during a study of cytomegalovirus exposure and HLA in healthy donors. Regarding the study as a whole: Cytomegalovirus status was reportedly diagnosed by the classifier with high specificity and sensitivity. Presence/absence analyses rested on an assumption that sequencing depth was roughly uniform across donors. It was about 150 TCR beta chains that were listed as cytomegalovirus-associated. Reported findings show TCR beta sequences accurately forecast HLA-A and HLA-B alleles in most subjects.

The CDR3 runs to 16 residues. The V segment lost 0 bases and the J segment 3 bases; nucleotides outside the gene matches: 7. From germline, CDR1 is SGDLS and CDR2 YYNGEE. Remarks on this clone: Its specificity is unknown.

The PCR ran on 60 Vbeta and 13 Jbeta primers. This table comes from immunoSEQ multiplex PCR, and its TCRdb copy is limited to in-frame clones, with some not included. The sample gives about 82,000 clones, about 70% of which show up once; about 8% is in the top ten. The chain joins TRBV9 to TRBJ2-5; 8 nucleotides align to TRBD2. The sequence was obtained from a man aged 60-69 years in good health and CMV-seronegative. Sample: PBMCs. As DNA, the CDR3 is TGTGCCAGCAGCGTAGGGAGCGGGGGTAGGGAAGAGACCCAGTACTTC. Protein sequence: CASSVGSGGREETQYF.